These 4 T cell receptor beta chains came from one sample sequenced in a study of glioma-infiltrating T cells. The iRepertoire nested amplicon-rescue multiplex PCR amplified TCR alpha and beta CDR3s from RNA. MiXCR, run by TCRdb on the multiplex PCR reads, gives a single entry per CDR3 protein. The data hold 300,000 to 400,000 distinct CDR3 sequences, with approximately 42% observed a single time. The sequenced sample was glioma tissue, nonneoplastic brain tissue, or PBMCs (not recorded which). The receptor set was obtained from a human donor with low-grade glioma or glioblastoma, undergoing nonglioma brain surgery, or in good health (not recorded which).

This clonotype was observed a handful of times. The chain carries TRBV2 and TRBJ2-7, with TRBD2 matching 8 bases. Germline V lookup: CDR1 SNHLY, CDR2 FYNNEI. The J segment lost 4 bases and the V segment lost 3 bases, leaving 5 bases of the junction unmatched. The CDR3 consists of 14 residues. CDR3 loop: CASSDGTSGYEQYF. In nucleotides, the CDR3 is TGTGCCAGCAGTGACGGGACTAGTGGGTACGAGCAGTACTTC.

The chain joins TRBV7-2 to TRBJ1-3; D may be TRBD1 (6 bases). CDR1 is SGHTA, CDR2 FQGNSA, per germline. The CDR3 consists of 17 residues. Deletions cut 5 bases from V and 1 base from J, with 18 bases between. CDR3 in amino acids: CASSQEGQRGSGNTIYF. The CDR3 DNA reads TGTGCCAGCAGCCAAGAGGGGCAGAGGGGGTCTGGAAACACCATATATTTT. The full variable domain, its missing parts supplied by reference TRBV7-2 and TRBJ1-3, is GAGVSQSPSNKVTEKGKDVELRCDPISGHTALYWYRQSLGQGLEFLIYFQGNSAPDKSGLPSDRFSAERTGGSVSTLTIQRTQQEDSAVYLCASSQEGQRGSGNTIYFGEGSWLTVV.

A remark on this clonotype: A much larger clone is a single base away; this may be a read error. This chain joins TRBV27 and TRBJ2-1; 8 positions match TRBD2. The CDR3 has 16 residues. Germline values: CDR1 MNHEY, CDR2 SMNVEV (reference sequence). The junction had 9 bases not matched to a gene; V was cut back by 5 bases and J by 3 bases. The CDR3 bases are TGTGCCAGCAGTACCCCGGGGGGGGATAGCTACAATGAGCAGTTCTTC. Protein: CASSTPGGDSYNEQFF.

Comment on this clonotype: This clone may be a read error of a much larger clone one base away. The chain carries TRBV15 and TRBJ2-7; D gene ambiguous. This CDR3 is 15 amino acids long. CDR1 is LNHNV and CDR2 is YYDKDF in the germline V gene (reference sequence). The chain's CDR3 is CATRRDLARSYEQYF. In DNA form, the CDR3 reads TGTGCCACCAGGAGAGATCTGGCCAGAAGCTACGAGCAGTACTTC. Together with reference TRBV15 and TRBJ2-7, the CDR3 gives the full variable domain: DAMVIQNPRYQVTQFGKPVTLSCSQTLNHNVMYWYQQKSSQAPKLLFHYYDKDFNNEADTPDNFQSRRPNTSFCFLDIRSPGLGDTAMYLCATRRDLARSYEQYFGPGTRLTVT.